Following are 29 T cell receptor beta chains from one sample sequenced in a study of cytotoxic CD8 clonotypes in ibrutinib-treated CLL. The data were produced by immunoSEQ multiplex PCR, yet TCRdb's version contains in-frame clones alone and is incomplete. Of some 150,000 clones in the sample, approximately 81% were seen once. This specimen was PBMCs, taken after 12 months of ibrutinib treatment. These receptors were obtained from a human donor with chronic lymphocytic leukemia.

The rearrangement links TRBV4-3 to TRBJ2-1, with TRBD2 identical over 9 bases. V dropped 0 bases and J dropped 6; count of bases not matched to a gene: 3. Germline CDR1 reads LGHNA; CDR2 reads YSLEER. CDR3 length: 15 amino acids. In DNA form, the CDR3 reads TGCGCCAGCAGCCAAGATAGCGGGGGATTCAATGAGCAGTTCTTC. The encoded protein is CASSQDSGGFNEQFF.

This clone was picked up one time. This chain joins TRBV5-1 and TRBJ2-5, with D possibly matching TRBD1 (6 bases). CDR1 and CDR2 from the germline V gene are SGHRS and YFSETQ. The length of the CDR3 is 15 residues. V gave up 2 bases and J gave up 2 bases, with 13 bases separating them. Here the CDR3 DNA reads TGCGCCAGCAGCTTCGGGCAGGGGCTACAAGAGACCCAGTACTTC. Encoded protein: CASSFGQGLQETQYF.

This chain connects TRBV5-4 to TRBJ1-2; the D is unclear. There are 15 residues in the CDR3. Germline V lookup: CDR1 SGHNT, CDR2 YYREEE (reference sequence). Trimming stripped 0 bases from V and 5 bases from J, with 14 bases between. The CDR3 is CASSLALGPTYGYTF. In nucleotides, the CDR3 is TGTGCCAGCAGCTTGGCTCTAGGGCCCACATATGGCTACACCTTC.

A remark on this clone: Its ends do not fully match the called genes, so a read error is possible. V and J are TRBV7-7 and TRBJ2-5, with a tentative D call TRBD2 (5 bases). The CDR3 runs 12 residues. Germline-derived CDR1 and CDR2 are SSHAT and FNYEAQ (reference sequence). The CDR3 DNA sequence: TGTGCTAGCAGCGATGGACTCGAGACCCAGTACTTC. Translating gives CASSDGLETQYF.

V is TRBV20-1 and J is TRBJ1-2; tentatively, D is TRBD1 (5 bases). Trimming took off 5 bases at V and 2 bases at J, with 6 bases between the two ends. The length of the CDR3 is 11 residues. CDR1 DFQATT and CDR2 SNEGSKA come from the germline V gene (reference sequence). The CDR3 loop reads CSAPGNYGYTF. In nucleotides, the CDR3 is TGCAGTGCTCCAGGGAACTATGGCTACACCTTC.

CDR3 sequence: CASWLAGSYNEQFF. The CDR3, as DNA: TGTGCCAGCTGGCTAGCGGGCTCCTACAATGAGCAGTTCTTC. V usage is TRBV6-1 and J usage is TRBJ2-1; 8 nucleotides align to TRBD2. V shed 8 bases and J 0 bases; nucleotides not matched to a gene: 3. The germline CDR1 and CDR2 sequences are MNHNS and SASEGT. This CDR3 is 14 amino acids long.

The chain couples TRBV27 to TRBJ2-1; TRBD2 aligns across 13 bases. Looked up from germline, CDR1 is MNHEY and CDR2 is SMNVEV (reference sequence). With 6 bases clipped from V and 5 bases from J, the junction kept 7 bases outside the gene matches. This CDR3 has 16 amino acids. The CDR3 is CASSPPLAGGNNEQFF. CDR3 DNA: TGTGCCAGCAGCCCACCACTAGCGGGGGGGAACAATGAGCAGTTCTTC.

J is TRBJ1-4 and V is TRBV28; 7 nucleotides agree with TRBD1. CDR1 and CDR2 (germline): MDHEN, SYDVKM. Trimming at V came to 4 bases and at J to 5 bases, leaving 4 bases not matched to a gene. The CDR3 is 14 residues long. The CDR3 coding sequence is TGTGCCAGCAGTTGGACAGGAGTAAATGAAAAACTGTTTTTT. This encodes CASSWTGVNEKLFF.

On this clone: At one end the junction does not follow the germline gene, possibly because of a read error. The V and J genes are TRBV4-2 and TRBJ2-5; 7 nucleotides agree with TRBD2. Germline lookup yields CDR1 LGHNA and CDR2 YNFKEQ. CDR3 length equals 16 residues. The CDR3 nucleotides are TGTGCCACCAGCCCCCGACTAGCAAATCCACAAGAGACCCAGTACTTC. This sequence encodes CATSPRLANPQETQYF.

V usage is TRBV4-3 and J usage is TRBJ2-3; 8 nucleotides align to TRBD2. Losses at the gene ends were 1 base for V and 1 base for J; bases not matched to a gene: 4. Per the germline V gene, CDR1 is LGHNA and CDR2 is YSLEER. The CDR3 has 16 amino acids. CDR3 region: CASSQASTSGTDTQYF. The CDR3 DNA follows: TGCGCCAGCAGCCAAGCCTCGACTAGCGGCACAGATACGCAGTATTTT.

Written as DNA, the CDR3 is TGTGCCACCGGACAGGGGACCTACGAGCAGTACTTC. It yields the protein CATGQGTYEQYF. V is TRBV10-3 and J is TRBJ2-7; 9 bases fit TRBD1. CDR1 and CDR2 from the germline V gene are ENHRY and SYGVKD. After removal of 10 bases from V and 2 bases from J, the junction contained 3 bases not matched to a gene. CDR3 length: 12 amino acids.

The chain is built from TRBV5-4 and TRBJ2-1; TRBD2 matches 8 bases. This CDR3 spans 16 amino acids. The junction had 16 bases not matched to a gene; V was cut back by 4 bases and J by 10 bases. CDR1 and CDR2 (germline): SGHNT, YYREEE (reference sequence). CDR3 DNA sequence: TGTGCCAGCAGCCGGGCCGAGGTCGGGAGGGCCGGGGAGCAGTTCTTC. Encoded protein: CASSRAEVGRAGEQFF.

The rearrangement joins TRBV21-1 to TRBJ2-1; TRBD1, the table's D call, was not compared with the DNA. TRBV21-1 is recorded as a pseudogene. This CDR3 spans 17 amino acids. CDR3 region: CASSKARTAPLYNEQFF. CDR3 sequence (DNA): TGTGCCAGCAGCAAAGCGCGAACAGCCCCCCTATACAATGAGCAGTTCTTC.

The chain joins TRBV7-2 to TRBJ2-7; D is possibly TRBD2 (7 bases). The germline gives CDR1 SGHTA, CDR2 FQGNSA. CDR3 length: 14 residues. Trimming left V 5 bases short and J 3 bases short, with 14 bases between. For the CDR3, the DNA is TGTGCCAGCAGCCGCAGGGGAGGGGACTACGAGCAGTACTTC. Translation gives CASSRRGGDYEQYF.

This clone came up a few times. J is TRBJ1-1 and V is TRBV19; D uncertain. Trimming stripped 3 bases from V and 1 base from J, with 9 bases between. The germline gives CDR1 LNHDA, CDR2 SQIVND (reference sequence). This CDR3 is 14 amino acids long. The CDR3 nucleotides are TGTGCCAGTAGTATGGGCAGGAGGAACACTGAAGCTTTCTTT. Translating it yields CASSMGRRNTEAFF.

The chain uses TRBV7-8 and TRBJ2-3; 7 bases line up with TRBD1. The junction had 3 bases not matched to a gene; V was cut back by 5 bases and J by 1 base. The CDR3 extends over 14 amino acids. Germline values: CDR1 SGHVS, CDR2 FQNEAQ. CDR3 residues: CASSITGGTDTQYF. CDR3 sequence (DNA): TGTGCCAGCAGCATCACAGGGGGCACAGATACGCAGTATTTT.

This chain joins TRBV5-5 and TRBJ2-1, with 9 bases fitting TRBD2. Germline V CDR1 and CDR2: SGHKS, YYEKEE (reference sequence). The CDR3 has 15 amino acids. The J segment lost 6 bases and the V segment lost 0 bases, leaving 4 bases of the junction unmatched. The chain's CDR3 is CASSLVLAGSNEQFF. CDR3 DNA: TGTGCCAGCAGCTTGGTTCTAGCGGGGAGCAATGAGCAGTTCTTC. The entire variable domain, with the rest obtained from reference TRBV5-5 and TRBJ2-1, is as follows: DAGVTQSPTHLIKTRGQQVTLRCSPISGHKSVSWYQQVLGQGPQFIFQYYEKEERGRGNFPDRFSARQFPNYSSELNVNALLLGDSALYLCASSLVLAGSNEQFFGPGTRLTVL.

The chain links TRBV5-6 to TRBJ2-4; D is undetermined. Per the germline V gene, CDR1 is SGHDT and CDR2 is YYEEEE. V was cut by 4 bases and J by 7 bases, with 9 bases left in between. The CDR3 is 12 residues long. CDR3 residues: CASSLGRNIQYF. CDR3 DNA sequence: TGTGCCAGCAGCCTTGGAAGGAACATTCAGTACTTC.

The chain employs TRBV19 and TRBJ2-3, with a possible D match to TRBD2 (5 bases). V was cut by 3 bases and J by 6 bases, with 16 bases left in between. The CDR3 spans 15 residues. The V gene's germline CDR1 is LNHDA and CDR2 SQIVND (reference sequence). Here the CDR3 reads CASSISSPGWDTQYF. The CDR3 DNA follows: TGTGCCAGTAGTATTTCGTCCCCGGGGTGGGATACGCAGTATTTT.

This clone turned up a few times. The CDR3 region has the DNA TGTGCCAGCAGCACCAACCCACGGAAGGGGGAGCGCACAGATACGCAGTATTTT. It yields the protein CASSTNPRKGERTDTQYF. The J gene is TRBJ2-3, the V gene TRBV21-1; the table's D gene call, TRBD1, was not cross checked with the DNA. TRBV21-1 is listed as a pseudogene. The CDR3 is made up of 18 amino acids.

The table lists this clone with a few counts. The chain combines TRBV10-3 with TRBJ2-7; 8 nucleotides align to TRBD2. The CDR3 is 13 residues long. Germline V CDR1 and CDR2: ENHRY, SYGVKD. The V and J ends lost 5 bases and 4 bases, in that order; junction bases with no gene match: 4. The CDR3 reads CAISSTSVYEQYF. The CDR3 nucleotides read TGTGCCATCAGTTCGACTAGCGTATACGAGCAGTACTTC.

The chain combines TRBV5-1 with TRBJ1-6; the match to TRBD1 covers 8 bases. The germline V gene has CDR1 SGHRS and CDR2 YFSETQ. The CDR3 loop spans 14 amino acids. The V segment lost 0 bases and the J segment 7 bases; nucleotides outside the gene matches: 0. In DNA form, the CDR3 reads TGCGCCAGCAGCTTGGGGACAGGGAATTCACCCCTCCACTTT. Translated: CASSLGTGNSPLHF.

V and J are TRBV5-1 and TRBJ2-3; 8 nucleotides agree with TRBD1. The CDR3 is 16 amino acids. V lost 4 bases to trimming and J lost 2 bases; unmatched junction nucleotides: 9. Germline CDR1 SGHRS, CDR2 YFSETQ. The CDR3 region has the DNA TGCGCCAGCAGCGCGCGTCTCAGGGGGCCCACAGATACGCAGTATTTT. It translates to CASSARLRGPTDTQYF.

V is TRBV4-1 and J is TRBJ2-3; D perhaps matches TRBD2 (6 bases). Trimming pared 0 bases from V and 2 bases from J, leaving 9 bases between. Germline loops: CDR1 MGHRA, CDR2 YSYEKL. This CDR3 is 15 amino acids long. The CDR3 sequence: CASSQESSATDTQYF. In DNA, the CDR3 is TGCGCCAGCAGCCAAGAATCTAGCGCCACAGATACGCAGTATTTT.

The J gene is TRBJ1-2, the V gene TRBV7-2, with D hard to call. V lost 6 bases to trimming and J lost 9 bases, with 14 bases between them. This CDR3 has 12 residues. Germline CDR1 and CDR2: SGHTA and FQGNSA. CDR3 amino acids: CASSSQRARYTF. The CDR3 bases are TGTGCCAGCAGTTCCCAGAGGGCCCGCTACACCTTC.

This chain joins TRBV7-7 and TRBJ1-5; D is ambiguous. Trimming pared 0 bases from V and 5 bases from J, leaving 5 bases between. The CDR3 runs to 13 residues. Per germline, CDR1 SSHAT and CDR2 FNYEAQ (reference sequence). This chain's CDR3 is CASSLAADQPQHF. CDR3 DNA: TGTGCCAGCAGCTTAGCGGCCGATCAGCCCCAGCATTTT.

This clone was picked up a small number of times. The chain links TRBV2 to TRBJ1-2; a weak D match, TRBD1 (6 bases). Per germline, CDR1 SNHLY and CDR2 FYNNEI. The CDR3 runs 13 residues. Trimming stripped 3 bases from V and 7 bases from J, with 12 bases between. The DNA for the CDR3 is TGTGCCAGCAGTGATCACAGGGAGTCTGGCTACACCTTC. It translates to CASSDHRESGYTF.

The V gene is TRBV29-1, the J gene TRBJ2-2; 14 bases agree with TRBD2. CDR1 and CDR2 from the germline V gene are SQVTM and ANQGSEA. The CDR3 has 16 amino acids. With 6 bases clipped from V and 7 bases from J, the junction kept 10 bases outside the gene matches. For the CDR3, the DNA is TGCAGCGTGTACGGGACTAGCGGGAGTCCCGGCGGGGAGCTGTTTTTT. Protein: CSVYGTSGSPGGELFF.

The V gene is TRBV28, the J gene TRBJ1-4; no reliable D call. The CDR3 extends over 10 amino acids. The ends were cut back, 7 bases at V and 10 bases at J, with 7 bases in the middle. Germline lookup yields CDR1 MDHEN and CDR2 SYDVKM. This chain's CDR3 is CASKAGKLFF. Here the CDR3 DNA reads TGTGCCAGCAAAGCCGGAAAACTGTTTTTT.